This TCR beta chain derives from a study of cytomegalovirus exposure and HLA in healthy donors. PCR was performed using 60 Vbeta and 13 Jbeta primers. Only in-frame clones appear in the TCRdb table, and some are missing; sequencing was by immunoSEQ multiplex PCR. The table lists 200,000 or so clones, approximately 88% of them singletons. The V gene lost 5 bases and the J gene lost 2 bases, with 12 bases spanning the gap. Germline V lookup: CDR1 MDHEN, CDR2 SYDVKM. The CDR3 is made up of 14 amino acids. V usage is TRBV28 and J usage is TRBJ1-2, with a tentative D call TRBD1 (5 bases). Sequencing input: PBMCs. This sequence was found in a boy younger than 18 in good health and CMV-seronegative. The DNA for the CDR3 is TGTGCCAGCAGTCCCCCGACAGAGAACTATGGCTACACCTTC. Encoded protein: CASSPPTENYGYTF.